This TCR beta chain was profiled in a study of CD8 T cells in Susac syndrome. Study context: Treatment status at blood draw for the Susac syndrome patients was therapy-naive, corticosteroids, or intravenous immunoglobulin alone.

Peripheral blood CD8+ and CD4+ T cells were profiled by TCR beta sequencing. Findings and limits, study-wide: The study admitted that it had a relatively small number of individuals in its TCR sequencing and HLA analysis.

The CDR3 sequence is 15 residues long. The ends were cut back, 0 bases at V and 2 bases at J, with 12 bases in the middle. Germline V CDR1 and CDR2: SGHRS, YFSETQ. A word on this clonotype: What it binds is not known.

An amount of RNA that ranged from roughly 0.45 to 1 ug was reverse transcribed with random hexamers. TCRdb analysed the immunoSEQ multiplex PCR reads with MiXCR anew, one entry per CDR3 protein. The data show 120,000 to 150,000 distinct CDR3 sequences, roughly 95% seen once. The sequencing sample was made of CD4+ T cells from PBMCs. The clonotype comes from a human donor with Susac syndrome. The chain recombines TRBV5-1 with TRBJ2-7; TRBD1 is a possible D gene (7 bases). The CDR3 DNA reads TGCGCCAGCAGCTTGGATGGAGGGGGCCCCTACGAGCAGTACTTC. It is translated as CASSLDGGGPYEQYF.